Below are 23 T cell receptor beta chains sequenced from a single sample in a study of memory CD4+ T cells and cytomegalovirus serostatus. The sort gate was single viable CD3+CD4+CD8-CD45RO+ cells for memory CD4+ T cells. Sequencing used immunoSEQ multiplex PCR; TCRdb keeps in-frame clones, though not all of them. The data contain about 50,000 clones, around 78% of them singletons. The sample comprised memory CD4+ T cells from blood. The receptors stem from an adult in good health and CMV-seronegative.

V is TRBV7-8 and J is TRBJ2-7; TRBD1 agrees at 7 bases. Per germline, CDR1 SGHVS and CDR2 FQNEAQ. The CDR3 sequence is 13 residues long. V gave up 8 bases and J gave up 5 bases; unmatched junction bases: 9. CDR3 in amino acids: CASRGRGYHEQYF. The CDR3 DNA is TGTGCCAGCCGCGGCAGGGGGTACCACGAGCAGTACTTC.

The CDR3 is CASSRGQGIYGYTF. The CDR3 DNA is TGTGCCAGCAGCCGGGGACAGGGGATTTACGGCTACACCTTC. The chain uses TRBV7-9 and TRBJ1-2; 10 nucleotides align to TRBD1. CDR1 is SEHNR and CDR2 is FQNEAQ in the germline V gene (reference sequence). CDR3 length: 14 amino acids. The ends lost 5 bases at V and 8 bases at J; junction bases unmatched: 8.

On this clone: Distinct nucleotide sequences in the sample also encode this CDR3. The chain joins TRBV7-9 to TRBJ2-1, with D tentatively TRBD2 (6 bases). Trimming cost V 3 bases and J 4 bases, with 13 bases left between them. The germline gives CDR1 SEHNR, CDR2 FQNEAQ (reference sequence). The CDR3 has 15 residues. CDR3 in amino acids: CASSFGSGDYNEQFF. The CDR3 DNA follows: TGTGCCAGCAGCTTTGGTAGCGGAGATTACAATGAGCAGTTCTTC.

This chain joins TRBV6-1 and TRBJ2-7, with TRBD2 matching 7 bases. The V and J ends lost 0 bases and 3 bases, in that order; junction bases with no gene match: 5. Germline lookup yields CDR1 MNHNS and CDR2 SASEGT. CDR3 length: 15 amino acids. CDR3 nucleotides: TGTGCCAGCAGTGAAGCACCGGGGGGACGCTACGAGCAGTACTTC. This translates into CASSEAPGGRYEQYF.

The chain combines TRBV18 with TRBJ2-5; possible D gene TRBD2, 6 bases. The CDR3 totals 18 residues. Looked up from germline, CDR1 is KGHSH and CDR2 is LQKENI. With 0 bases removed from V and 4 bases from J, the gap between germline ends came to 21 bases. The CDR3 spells CASSPPSSDWGGGETQYF. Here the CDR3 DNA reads TGTGCCAGCTCACCACCCTCTTCCGATTGGGGAGGAGGAGAGACCCAGTACTTC.

Here the CDR3 reads CAWSVTSAISPLHF. In DNA form, the CDR3 reads TGTGCCTGGAGTGTAACTTCTGCAATATCACCCCTCCACTTT. The chain carries TRBV30 and TRBJ1-6; no reliable D call. CDR1 is GTSNPN, CDR2 SVGIG, per germline (reference sequence). Trimming pared 0 bases from V and 10 bases from J, leaving 13 bases between. The CDR3 totals 14 residues.

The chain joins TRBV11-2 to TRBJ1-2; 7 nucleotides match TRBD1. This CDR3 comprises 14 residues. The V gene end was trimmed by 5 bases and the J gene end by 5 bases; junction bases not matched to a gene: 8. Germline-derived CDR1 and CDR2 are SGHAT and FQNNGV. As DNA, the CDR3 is TGTGCCAGCAGCGGTAACAGGGGCCGATATGGCTACACCTTC. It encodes CASSGNRGRYGYTF.

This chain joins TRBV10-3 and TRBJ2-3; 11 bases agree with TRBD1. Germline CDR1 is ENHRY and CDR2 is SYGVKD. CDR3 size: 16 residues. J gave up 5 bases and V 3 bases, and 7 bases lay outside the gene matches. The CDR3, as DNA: TGTGCCATCAGTGACCCTGGACAGGGGGCTAAAGATACGCAGTATTTT. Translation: CAISDPGQGAKDTQYF.

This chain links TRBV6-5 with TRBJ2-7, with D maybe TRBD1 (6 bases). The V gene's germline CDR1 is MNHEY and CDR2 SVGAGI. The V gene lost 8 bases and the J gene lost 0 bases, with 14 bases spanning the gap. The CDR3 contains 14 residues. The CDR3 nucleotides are TGTGCCAGCGTTACAGGGATCAGCTCCTACGAGCAGTACTTC. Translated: CASVTGISSYEQYF.

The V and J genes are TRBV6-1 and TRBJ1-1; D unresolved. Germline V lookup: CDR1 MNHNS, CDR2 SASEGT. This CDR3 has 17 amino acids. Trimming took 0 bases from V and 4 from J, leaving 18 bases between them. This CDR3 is CASSEALGRARGTEAFF. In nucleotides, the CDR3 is TGTGCCAGCAGTGAAGCGCTAGGGAGGGCTCGGGGCACTGAAGCTTTCTTT.

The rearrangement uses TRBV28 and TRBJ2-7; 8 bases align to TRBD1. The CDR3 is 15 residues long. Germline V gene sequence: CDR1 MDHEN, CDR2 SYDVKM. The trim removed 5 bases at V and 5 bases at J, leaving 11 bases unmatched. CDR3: CASSPATGDKNEQYF. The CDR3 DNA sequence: TGTGCCAGCAGTCCTGCGACAGGGGATAAAAACGAGCAGTACTTC.

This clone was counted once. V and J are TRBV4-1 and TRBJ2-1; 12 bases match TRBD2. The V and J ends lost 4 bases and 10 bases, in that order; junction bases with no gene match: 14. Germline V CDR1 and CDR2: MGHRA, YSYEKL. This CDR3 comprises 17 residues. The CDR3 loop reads CASSRTLTSGREREQFF. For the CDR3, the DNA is TGCGCCAGCAGCCGCACATTGACTAGCGGGAGAGAGAGGGAGCAGTTCTTC.

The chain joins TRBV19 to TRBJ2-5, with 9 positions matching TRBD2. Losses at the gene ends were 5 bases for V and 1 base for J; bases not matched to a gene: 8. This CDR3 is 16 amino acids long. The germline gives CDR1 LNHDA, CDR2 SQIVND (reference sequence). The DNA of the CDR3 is TGTGCCAGTAGTTCCGGGGCGGGAGGGCCCCAAGAGACCCAGTACTTC. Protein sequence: CASSSGAGGPQETQYF.

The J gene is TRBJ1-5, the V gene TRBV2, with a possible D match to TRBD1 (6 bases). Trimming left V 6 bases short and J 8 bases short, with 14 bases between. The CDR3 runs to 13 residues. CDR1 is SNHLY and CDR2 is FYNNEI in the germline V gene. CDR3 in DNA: TGTGCCAGCAGCACAGGGAGTGGAAAGCCCCAGCATTTT. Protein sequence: CASSTGSGKPQHF.

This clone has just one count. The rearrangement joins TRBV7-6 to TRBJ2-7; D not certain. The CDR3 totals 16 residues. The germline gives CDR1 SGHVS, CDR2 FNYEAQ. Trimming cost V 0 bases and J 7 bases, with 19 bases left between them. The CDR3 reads CASSLANSFQPGEQYF. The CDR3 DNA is TGTGCCAGCAGCTTAGCGAATTCCTTCCAACCCGGAGAGCAGTACTTC.

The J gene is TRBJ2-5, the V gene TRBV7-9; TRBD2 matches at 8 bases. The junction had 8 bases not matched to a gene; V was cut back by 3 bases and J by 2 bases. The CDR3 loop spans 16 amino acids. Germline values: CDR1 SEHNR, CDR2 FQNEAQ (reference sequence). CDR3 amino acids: CASSFGSTSGQETQYF. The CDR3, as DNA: TGTGCCAGCAGCTTTGGGTCTACTAGCGGACAAGAGACCCAGTACTTC.

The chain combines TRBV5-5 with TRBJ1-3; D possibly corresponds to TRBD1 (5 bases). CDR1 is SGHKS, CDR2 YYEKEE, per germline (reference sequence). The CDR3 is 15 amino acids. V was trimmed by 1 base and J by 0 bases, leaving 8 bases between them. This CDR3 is CASSLWGSSGNTIYF. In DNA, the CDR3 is TGTGCCAGCAGCTTGTGGGGGAGCTCTGGAAACACCATATATTTT.

The CDR3 DNA sequence: TGTGCCAGCAGCTCGGGGGCCGGTATAGCCGGCTACACCTTC. This translates into CASSSGAGIAGYTF. V and J are TRBV2 and TRBJ1-2, with D tentatively TRBD1 (6 bases). The CDR3 has 14 amino acids. The germline V gene has CDR1 SNHLY and CDR2 FYNNEI. V was pared by 6 bases and J by 8 bases, with 19 bases between.

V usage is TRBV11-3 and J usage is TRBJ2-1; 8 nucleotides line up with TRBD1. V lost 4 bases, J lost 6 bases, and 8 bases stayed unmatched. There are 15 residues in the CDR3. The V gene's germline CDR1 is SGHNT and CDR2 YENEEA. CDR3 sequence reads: CASSSRDRRSNEQFF. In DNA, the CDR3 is TGTGCCAGCAGCTCCCGGGACAGGCGATCCAATGAGCAGTTCTTC.

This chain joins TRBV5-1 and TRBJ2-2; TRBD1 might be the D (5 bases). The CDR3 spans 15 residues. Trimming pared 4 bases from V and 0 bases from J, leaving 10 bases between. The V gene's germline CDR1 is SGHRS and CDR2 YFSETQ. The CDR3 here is CASSLQVSNTGELFF. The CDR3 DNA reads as TGCGCCAGCAGCCTACAGGTTTCGAACACCGGGGAGCTGTTTTTT. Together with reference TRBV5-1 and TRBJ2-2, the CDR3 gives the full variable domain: KAGVTQTPRYLIKTRGQQVTLSCSPISGHRSVSWYQQTPGQGLQFLFEYFSETQRNKGNFPGRFSGRQFSNSRSEMNVSTLELGDSALYLCASSLQVSNTGELFFGEGSRLTVL.

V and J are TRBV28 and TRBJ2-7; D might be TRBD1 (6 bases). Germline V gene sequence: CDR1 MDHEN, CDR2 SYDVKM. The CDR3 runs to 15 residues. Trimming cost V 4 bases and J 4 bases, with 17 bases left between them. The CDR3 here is CASSSPTGSRYEQYF. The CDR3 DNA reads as TGTGCCAGCAGTTCACCGACAGGATCGAGATACGAGCAGTACTTC.

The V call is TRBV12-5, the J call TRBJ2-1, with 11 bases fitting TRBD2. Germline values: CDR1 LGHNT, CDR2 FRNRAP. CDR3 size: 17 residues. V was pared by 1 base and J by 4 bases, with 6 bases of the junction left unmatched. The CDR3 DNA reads TGTGCTAGTGGTTTGGACTCCGGGACTAGCGGATACAATGAGCAGTTCTTC. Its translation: CASGLDSGTSGYNEQFF.

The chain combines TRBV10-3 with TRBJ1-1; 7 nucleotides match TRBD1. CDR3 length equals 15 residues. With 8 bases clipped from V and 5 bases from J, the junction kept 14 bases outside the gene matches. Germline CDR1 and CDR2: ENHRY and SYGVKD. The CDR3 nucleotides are TGTGCCATCGGTACCGCCAGGGGGGCCGGGACTGAAGCTTTCTTT. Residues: CAIGTARGAGTEAFF.